The TCR beta chain under discussion was sequenced for a study of shared clonotypes between healthy human individuals. About the research overall: Three plates each covered CD4 naive and memory; CD8 naive two, CD8 memory one.

Profiling relied on immunoSEQ multiplex PCR, and the TCRdb table lists in-frame clones only, not all of them. The sample has about 2.2 million clones; over 85% are singletons. Terminally differentiated effector memory CD45RA+ cells were excluded by CCR7 positive selection of CD45RO-negative cells. Nashville, Tennessee was home to all donors, who were Caucasian adults. The CDR3 length is 14 residues. Per the germline V gene, CDR1 is LGHNT and CDR2 is FRNRAP. V dropped 5 bases and J dropped 4 bases, with 14 bases sitting between them. This clonotype was obtained from a man aged 18 to 29 in good health. Some clones in this sample may be carry-over from other donors' samples. This sequence joins TRBV12-5 and TRBJ1-2; a weak D match, TRBD1 (5 bases). What was sequenced was naive CD8+ T cells from PBMCs. CDR3 region: CASGNGAPAYGYTF. For the CDR3, the DNA is TGTGCTAGTGGTAATGGGGCGCCGGCCTATGGCTACACCTTC.